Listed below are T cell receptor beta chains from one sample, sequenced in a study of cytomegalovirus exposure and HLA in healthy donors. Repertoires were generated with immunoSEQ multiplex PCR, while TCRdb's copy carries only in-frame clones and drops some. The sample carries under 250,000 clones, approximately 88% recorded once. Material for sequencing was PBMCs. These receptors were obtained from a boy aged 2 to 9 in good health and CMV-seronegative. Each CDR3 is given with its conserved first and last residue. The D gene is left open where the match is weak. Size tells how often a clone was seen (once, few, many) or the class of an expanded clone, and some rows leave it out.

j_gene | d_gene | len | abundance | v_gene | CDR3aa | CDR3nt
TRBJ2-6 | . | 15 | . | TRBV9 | CASSAGGTGANVLTF | TGTGCCAGCAGCGCAGGGGGGACTGGGGCCAACGTCCTGACTTTC
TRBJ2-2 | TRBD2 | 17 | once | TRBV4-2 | CASIRDYRSSNTGELFF | TGTGCCAGCATCCGGGACTACCGATCATCGAACACCGGGGAGCTGTTTTTT
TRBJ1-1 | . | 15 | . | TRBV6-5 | CASSYREGVNTEAFF | TGTGCCAGCAGTTATCGTGAAGGGGTGAACACTGAAGCTTTCTTT
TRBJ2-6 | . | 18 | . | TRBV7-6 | CASRSVRGNTSGANVLTF | TGTGCCAGCAGATCCGTGAGGGGGAATACCTCTGGGGCCAACGTCCTGACTTTC
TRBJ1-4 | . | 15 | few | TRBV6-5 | CASSARQDRNEKLFF | TGTGCCAGCAGCGCTAGACAGGATCGTAATGAAAAACTGTTTTTT
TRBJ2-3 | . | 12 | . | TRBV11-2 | CASKRVSDTQYF | TGTGCCAGCAAACGGGTCTCAGATACGCAGTATTTT
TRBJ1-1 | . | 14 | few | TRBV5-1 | CASSLAGENTEAFF | TGCGCCAGCAGCTTGGCCGGGGAGAACACTGAAGCTTTCTTT
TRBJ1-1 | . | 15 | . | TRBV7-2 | CASSLQTGTQPEAFF | TGTGCCAGCAGCTTACAAACAGGGACGCAACCTGAAGCTTTCTTT
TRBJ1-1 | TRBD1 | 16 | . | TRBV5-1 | CASSLEGQGAHTEAFF | TGCGCCAGCAGCTTGGAGGGACAGGGGGCGCACACTGAAGCTTTCTTT
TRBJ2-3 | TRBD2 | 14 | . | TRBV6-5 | CASSSSGTSGIQYF | TGTGCCAGCAGTTCATCCGGGACTAGCGGGATCCAGTATTTT
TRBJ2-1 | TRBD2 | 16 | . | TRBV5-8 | CASSSTSGTSYNEQFF | TGTGCCAGCAGCTCGACTAGCGGGACCTCCTACAATGAGCAGTTCTTC
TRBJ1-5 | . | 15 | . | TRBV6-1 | CASSEVTVSNQPQHF | TGTGCCAGCAGTGAAGTGACAGTTAGCAATCAGCCCCAGCATTTT
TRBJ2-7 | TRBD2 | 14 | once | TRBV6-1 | CASRKLAPTYEQYF | TGCGCCAGCAGGAAACTAGCGCCCACCTACGAGCAGTACTTC
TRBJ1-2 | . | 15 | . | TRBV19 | CASSISGGGNYGYTF | TGTGCCAGTAGTATTTCTGGGGGCGGCAACTATGGCTACACCTTC
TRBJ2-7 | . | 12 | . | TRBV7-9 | CASSFAGYEQYF | TGTGCCAGCAGCTTCGCCGGCTACGAGCAGTACTTC
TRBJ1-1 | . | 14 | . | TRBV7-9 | CASSLGGGNTEAFF | TGTGCCAGCAGCTTGGGGGGAGGGAACACTGAAGCTTTCTTT
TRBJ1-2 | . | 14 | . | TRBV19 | CASSPRQGGYGYTF | TGTGCCAGTAGTCCCAGGCAGGGTGGCTATGGCTACACCTTC
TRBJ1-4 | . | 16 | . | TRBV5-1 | CASSLAGGGLAEKLFF | TGCGCCAGCAGCTTGGCCGGGGGGGGGCTAGCTGAAAAACTGTTTTTT
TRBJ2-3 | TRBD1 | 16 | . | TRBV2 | CASRGQGVYSTDTQYF | TGTGCCAGCAGGGGACAGGGGGTATATAGCACAGATACGCAGTATTTT
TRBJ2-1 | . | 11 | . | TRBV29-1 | CSPRVSNEQFF | TGCAGCCCCCGGGTCTCCAATGAGCAGTTCTTC
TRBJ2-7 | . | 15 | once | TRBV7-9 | CASSLGDSGYYEQYF | TGTGCCAGCAGCTTAGGGGACAGCGGGTACTACGAGCAGTACTTC
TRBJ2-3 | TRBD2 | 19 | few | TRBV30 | CAWGRTAYAGGPGADTQYF | TGTGCCTGGGGCCGAACCGCTTACGCGGGAGGGCCGGGGGCAGATACGCAGTATTTT